This TCR beta chain was identified during a study of Graves' ophthalmopathy and Graves' hyperthyroidism. The wider study: At the time of initial diagnosis and before any treatment, peripheral blood was collected. Points from the study as a whole: The model reached approximately 70% sensitivity and about 72% specificity for predicting ophthalmopathy progression.

RNA transcripts were the source from which TCR beta CDR3 regions were amplified. HTBI primers served in a first-round RT-PCR, which a second-round multiplex PCR followed. A single record per CDR3 protein comes from TCRdb applying MiXCR to the multiplex PCR reads. The data show about 700,000 distinct CDR3 sequences, with 40% seen just once and less than 55% held by the top ten. Ophthalmopathic donors had moderate-to-severe activity, CAS ≥3 and NOSPECS ≥4, with disease that had lasted under 3 months. The study excluded patients with other autoimmune diseases, uncontrolled infections, pregnancy or lactation. On this clonotype itself: What it binds is not known. The CDR3 ends on some other residue instead of the conserved phenylalanine or tryptophan, so this is likely a read error. It is unclear where the CDR3 begins or ends on the DNA, so no DNA is shown, and the CDR3 is as TCRdb lists it.

Per germline, CDR1 MGHDK and CDR2 SYGVNS. The CDR3 numbers 11 amino acids, ends counted. The sequence was obtained from an adult man with Graves' ophthalmopathy. Sequencing was done on a sample of peripheral blood. V gene TRBV25-1 combines with J gene TRBJ2-6. The CDR3 loop reads CASSEYTIRTS.